These 5 T cell receptor beta chains were sequenced from one sample in a study of STAT5B mutations in CD4+ large granular lymphocyte leukemia. Repertoires were generated with immunoSEQ multiplex PCR, while TCRdb's copy carries only in-frame clones and drops some. The sample yields 4,100 or so clones, about four fifths seen once. The sequencing sample was made of PBMCs. Receptor source: a man aged 70-80 years with CD4+ T-cell large granular lymphocyte leukemia.

The gene calls are TRBV21-1 and TRBJ2-7; the tabulated D call, TRBD1, remains unverified against the DNA. TRBV21-1 represents a pseudogene. The CDR3 has 15 residues. The CDR3 sequence is CASTPDREESYEQYV. CDR3 sequence (DNA): TGTGCCAGCACCCCCGACAGGGAAGAGTCCTACGAGCAGTACGTC.

The chain uses TRBV19 and TRBJ2-1; 7 positions agree with TRBD2. J lost 4 bases, V lost 3 bases, and 6 bases had no gene match. The CDR3 extends over 15 amino acids. Per germline, CDR1 LNHDA and CDR2 SQIVND (reference sequence). The CDR3 loop reads CASSIPQAGYNEQFF. CDR3 nucleotide sequence: TGTGCCAGTAGTATTCCCCAAGCGGGGTACAATGAGCAGTTCTTC.

This clone is labeled large. The chain is built from TRBV6-7 and TRBJ1-5, with a possible D match to TRBD1 (6 bases). TRBV6-7 is an ORF, with its function uncertain. CDR3 size: 13 residues. Trimming pared 2 bases from V and 7 bases from J, leaving 9 bases between. The CDR3 coding sequence is TGTGCCAGCAGTTACCAGGGGCTCCAGCCCCAGCATTTT. Translated, it gives CASSYQGLQPQHF.

The gene calls are TRBV30 and TRBJ1-5; TRBD1 might be the D (6 bases). The CDR3 is 16 amino acids. V gave up 5 bases and J gave up 1 base, with 18 bases separating them. Germline V CDR1 and CDR2: GTSNPN, SVGIG (reference sequence). CDR3 loop: CAWGWGGARSNQPQHF. CDR3 in DNA: TGTGCCTGGGGGTGGGGGGGCGCTCGGAGCAATCAGCCCCAGCATTTT.

This chain links TRBV6-7 with TRBJ2-7; 8 positions agree with TRBD2. TRBV6-7 falls under the ORF class, with uncertain function. V was pared by 3 bases and J by 0 bases, with 10 bases of the junction left unmatched. This CDR3 comprises 17 residues. The CDR3, as DNA: TGTGCCAGCAGTTATTCGGGAGGGACCCCCTCCTCCTACGAGCAGTACGTC. Protein product: CASSYSGGTPSSYEQYV.